This T cell receptor (beta chain) is drawn from a study of blood T cell repertoires in COVID-19. Libraries were prepared by immunoSEQ multiplex PCR; TCRdb keeps only in-frame clonotypes and omits some of them. The sample contains 270,000 or so clones, about four fifths of which appear only once. The CDR3 contains 16 residues. V shed 0 bases and J 8 bases; nucleotides not matched to a gene: 9. Germline CDR1 reads SGHRS; CDR2 reads YFSETQ. The sequence was obtained from a woman in her late teens or twenties with acute or convalescent COVID-19. This sequence joins TRBV5-1 and TRBJ2-1, with TRBD2 matching over 9 bases. The sequencing sample was made of peripheral blood. CDR3 protein: CASSLAASGAADEQFF. CDR3 DNA: TGCGCCAGCAGCTTGGCAGCTAGCGGGGCGGCCGATGAGCAGTTCTTC.